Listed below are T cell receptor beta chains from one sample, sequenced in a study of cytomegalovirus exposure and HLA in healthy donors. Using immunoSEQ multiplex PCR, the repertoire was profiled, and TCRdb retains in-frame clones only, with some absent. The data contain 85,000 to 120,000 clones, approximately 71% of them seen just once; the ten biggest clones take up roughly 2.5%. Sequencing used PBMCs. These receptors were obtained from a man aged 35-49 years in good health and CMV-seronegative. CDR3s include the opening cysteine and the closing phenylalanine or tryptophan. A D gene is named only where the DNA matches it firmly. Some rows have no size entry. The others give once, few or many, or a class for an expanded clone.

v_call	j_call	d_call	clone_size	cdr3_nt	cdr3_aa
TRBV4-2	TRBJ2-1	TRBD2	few	TGTGCCAGCAGCCAAGAGGGGCTAGCGGGGGTCGGCGATGAGCAGTTCTTC	CASSQEGLAGVGDEQFF
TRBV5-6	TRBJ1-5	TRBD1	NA	TGTGCCAGCAGCGTCCGGGACAGGGGGCTTCTTCAGCCCCAGCATTTT	CASSVRDRGLLQPQHF
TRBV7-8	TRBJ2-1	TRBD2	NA	TGTGCCAGCAGCTCTTTGATCGGGGGGTACAATGAGCAGTTCTTC	CASSSLIGGYNEQFF
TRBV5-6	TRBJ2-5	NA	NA	TGTGCCAGCAGCTTGGGGGGGCTAGAGTTCGACGCAGAGACCCAGTACTTC	CASSLGGLEFDAETQYF
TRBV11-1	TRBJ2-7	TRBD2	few	TGTGCCAGCAGCTTAAGCGGGGGGGCCATGGTCGAGCAGTACTTC	CASSLSGGAMVEQYF
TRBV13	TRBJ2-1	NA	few	TGTGCCAGCAGCTTAGGTGCGGGGTCCTACAATGAGCAGTTCTTC	CASSLGAGSYNEQFF
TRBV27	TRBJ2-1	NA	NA	TGTGCCAGCAGTTTGAGGCACCCGAGCTCCTACAATGAGCAGTTCTTC	CASSLRHPSSYNEQFF
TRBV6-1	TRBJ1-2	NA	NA	TGTGCCAGCAGTGAAGCGCTCATGGCAGGGGTTAACTATGGCTACACCTTC	CASSEALMAGVNYGYTF
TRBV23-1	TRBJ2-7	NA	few	TGCGCCAGCAGTCAATCAGACAGATTCGTGCTCGAGAGCTCCTACGAGCAGTACTTC	CASSQSDRFVLESSYEQYF
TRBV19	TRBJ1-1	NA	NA	TGTGCCAGTAGTACGACAGTGAACACTGAAGCTTTCTTT	CASSTTVNTEAFF
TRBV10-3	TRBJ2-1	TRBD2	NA	TGTGCCATCAGGTTAGCGGGGGGGAATGAGCAGTTCTTC	CAIRLAGGNEQFF
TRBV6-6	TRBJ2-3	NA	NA	TGTGCCAGCAGATCCGACAAAGACACAGATACGCAGTATTTT	CASRSDKDTDTQYF
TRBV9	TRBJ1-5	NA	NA	TGTGCCAGCAGCGTAGGGGGGGGCGGCAATCAGCCCCAGCATTTT	CASSVGGGGNQPQHF
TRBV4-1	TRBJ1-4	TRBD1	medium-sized	TGCGCCAGCAGCCAATTGTACAGGGGGCTTGATGAAAAACTGTTTTTT	CASSQLYRGLDEKLFF
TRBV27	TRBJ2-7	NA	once	TGTGCCAGCAGTCCTAGAGGAGGAAGGGAGCAGTACTTC	CASSPRGGREQYF
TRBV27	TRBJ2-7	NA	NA	TGTGCCAGCAGTTTGGTAGGACAGTCAACCTACGAGCAGTACTTC	CASSLVGQSTYEQYF
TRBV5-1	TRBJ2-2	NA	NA	TGCGCCAGCAGCTTGATGGGGGGGAACACCGGGGAGCTGTTTTTT	CASSLMGGNTGELFF
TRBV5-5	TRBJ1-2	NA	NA	TGTGCCAGCAGCTTGTCCGGGCGGGATGGCTACACCTTC	CASSLSGRDGYTF
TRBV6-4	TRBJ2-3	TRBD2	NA	TGTGCCAGCAGTGACTCGACTAGCGGGGGAGATACGCAGTATTTT	CASSDSTSGGDTQYF
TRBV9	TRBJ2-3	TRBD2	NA	TGTGCCAGCAGCCCCCTAGCGGGGGGCCGTCCCAGCACAGATACGCAGTATTTT	CASSPLAGGRPSTDTQYF
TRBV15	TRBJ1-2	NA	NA	TGTGCCACCAGCAGAGACCATAACTATGGCTACACCTTC	CATSRDHNYGYTF
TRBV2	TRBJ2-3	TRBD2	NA	TGTGCCAGCAGCTATAGCGGGGGGGAAGATACGCAGTATTTT	CASSYSGGEDTQYF
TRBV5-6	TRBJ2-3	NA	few	TGTGCCAGCAGAGGCAGGGGGGCGAGCACAGATACGCAGTATTTT	CASRGRGASTDTQYF
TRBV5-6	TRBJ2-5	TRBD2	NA	TGTGCCAGCAGCCCTATAGCGGGGGGGCAAGAGACCCAGTACTTC	CASSPIAGGQETQYF
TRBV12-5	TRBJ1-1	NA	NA	TGTGCTAGTGCCCCCCGAGGCACCCAGAACACTGAAGCTTTCTTT	CASAPRGTQNTEAFF
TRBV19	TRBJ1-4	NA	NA	TGTGCCAGTAGCCCAGGGGTCGGCGCTAATGAAAAACTGTTTTTT	CASSPGVGANEKLFF
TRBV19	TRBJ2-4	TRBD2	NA	TGTGCCAGTAGTATCCGGACTAGCGGGGGGGGAAACATTCAGTACTTC	CASSIRTSGGGNIQYF
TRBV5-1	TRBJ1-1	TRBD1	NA	TGCGCCAGCAGCTTGGTGGGCGGGACAGGGGGGACTGAAGCTTTCTTT	CASSLVGGTGGTEAFF
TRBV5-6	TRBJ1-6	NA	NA	TGTGCCAGCAGCTTTGGTAGGGGGTCACTTAGCTCCTATAATTCACCCCTCCACTTT	CASSFGRGSLSSYNSPLHF
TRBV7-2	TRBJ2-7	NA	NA	TGTGCCAGCAGCAAAGACTTTCAGGGCTCCTACGAGCAGTACTTC	CASSKDFQGSYEQYF
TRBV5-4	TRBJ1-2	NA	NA	TGTGCCAGCAGCTCACGACAGGAAGCCATCTATGGCTACACCTTC	CASSSRQEAIYGYTF
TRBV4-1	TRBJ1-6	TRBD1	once	TGCGCCAGCAGCCAAGACCAGGGGGCGTATAATTCACCCCTCCACTTT	CASSQDQGAYNSPLHF
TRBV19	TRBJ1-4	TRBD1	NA	TGTGCCAGTAGCGACAGGGGAGGAAATGAAAAACTGTTTTTT	CASSDRGGNEKLFF
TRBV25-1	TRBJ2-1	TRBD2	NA	TGTGCCAGCAGTGAACTAAGCGGGGGGCTGGATGGGCAGTTCTTC	CASSELSGGLDGQFF
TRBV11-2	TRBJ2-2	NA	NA	TGTGCCAGCAGCTCGGTGACAGGAGCCTACACCGGGGAGCTGTTTTTT	CASSSVTGAYTGELFF
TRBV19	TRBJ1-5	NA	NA	TGTGCCAGTAGTATAGGGGCCTCCAGGTTGGGCAATCAGCCCCAGCATTTT	CASSIGASRLGNQPQHF
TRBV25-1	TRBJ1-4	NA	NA	TGTGCCAGCAGTCTGGGGGAGGGGGAAAAACTGTTTTTT	CASSLGEGEKLFF
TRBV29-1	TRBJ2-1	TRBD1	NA	TGCAGCGGATTCCGCGGGACAGGTGCCAATGAGCAGTTCTTC	CSGFRGTGANEQFF
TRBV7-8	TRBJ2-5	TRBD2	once	TGTGCCAGCAGCTCTCTTAGCGGGGGGGCCGGGACCCAGTACTTC	CASSSLSGGAGTQYF
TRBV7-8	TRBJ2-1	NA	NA	TGTGCCAGCATCAGGTCCGGGACTGCCTACAATGAGCAGTTCTTC	CASIRSGTAYNEQFF
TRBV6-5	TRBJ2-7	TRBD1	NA	TGTGCCAGCAGTTACTCGTACAGGGGAAGTACCTACGAGCAGTACTTC	CASSYSYRGSTYEQYF
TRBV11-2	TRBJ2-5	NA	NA	TGTGCCAGCAGCCTCGATTTGTCAGACAGGCAGTACCAAGAGACCCAGTACTTC	CASSLDLSDRQYQETQYF
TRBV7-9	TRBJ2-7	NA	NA	TGTTCCAGCAGCTTTGTCGCGGTCGGATCCTACGAGCAGTACTTC	CSSSFVAVGSYEQYF
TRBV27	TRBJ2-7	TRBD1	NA	TGTGCCAGCAGCCCCGGGACAGGGGTATCCTACGAGCAGTACTTC	CASSPGTGVSYEQYF
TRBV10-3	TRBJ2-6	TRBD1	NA	TGTGCCATCAGCTCCCCGGGACAGGGCCTCCTTGGGGCCAACGTCCTGACTTTC	CAISSPGQGLLGANVLTF
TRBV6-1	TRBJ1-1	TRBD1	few	TGTGCCAGCAGTGATGTTATGAGACAGGGGACTGAAGCTTTCTTT	CASSDVMRQGTEAFF
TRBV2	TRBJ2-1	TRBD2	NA	TGTGCCAGCAGTGAATTGGGACTAGCCGCATTTGAGCAGTTCTTC	CASSELGLAAFEQFF
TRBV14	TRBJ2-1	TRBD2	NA	TGTGCCAGCAGCCAAGTTGGTGTTACTAGCGTGGCCTACAATGAGCAGTTCTTC	CASSQVGVTSVAYNEQFF
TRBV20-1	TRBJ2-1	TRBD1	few	TGCAGTGCTAGAGATCCCCAGGGGGAGTTCTTC	CSARDPQGEFF
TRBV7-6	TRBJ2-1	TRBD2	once	TGTGCCAGCAGTCTTCCCTCCGGGGGAGGGCATGAGCAGTTCTTC	CASSLPSGGGHEQFF
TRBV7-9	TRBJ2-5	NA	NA	TGTGCCAGCAGCGCCCGGACTGTGGGGGAGACCCAGTACTTC	CASSARTVGETQYF
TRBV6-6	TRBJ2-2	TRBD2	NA	TGTGCCAGCAGCAACGGGGGGGCCGGCACCGGGGAGCTGTTTTTT	CASSNGGAGTGELFF
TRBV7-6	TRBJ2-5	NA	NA	TGTGCCAGCAGCTTAGCCGTCGGCCAAGAGACCCAGTACTTC	CASSLAVGQETQYF
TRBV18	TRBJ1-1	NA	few	TGTGCCAGCTCAGCCACAGGGAGATGGGCTGAAGCTTTCTTT	CASSATGRWAEAFF
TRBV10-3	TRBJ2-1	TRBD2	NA	TGTGCCATCAGCCAGGTCCTAGCGGGGGGGCCAGAGCAGTTCTTC	CAISQVLAGGPEQFF